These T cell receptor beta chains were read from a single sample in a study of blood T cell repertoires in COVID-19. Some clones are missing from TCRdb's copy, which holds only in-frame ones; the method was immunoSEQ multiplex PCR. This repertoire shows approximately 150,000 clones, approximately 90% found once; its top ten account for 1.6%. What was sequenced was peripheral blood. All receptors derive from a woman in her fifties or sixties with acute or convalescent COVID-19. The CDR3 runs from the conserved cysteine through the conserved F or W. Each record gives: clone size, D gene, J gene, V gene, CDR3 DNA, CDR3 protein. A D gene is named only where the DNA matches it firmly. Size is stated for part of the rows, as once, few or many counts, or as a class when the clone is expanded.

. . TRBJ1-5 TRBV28 TGTGCCAGCAGTTTAGGGGGCCCTGGCAGTGTTCAGCCCCAGCATTTT CASSLGGPGSVQPQHF
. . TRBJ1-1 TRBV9 TGTGCCAGCAGCCCTAGTACAGGCTACACTGAAGCTTTCTTT CASSPSTGYTEAFF
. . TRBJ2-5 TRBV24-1 TGTGCCACCAGTGATGCTAGCAAAGAGACCCAGTACTTC CATSDASKETQYF
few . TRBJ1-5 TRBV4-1 TGCGCCAGCAGCCAAGTACAGTCAAGTCAGCCCCAGCATTTT CASSQVQSSQPQHF
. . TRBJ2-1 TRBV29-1 TGCAGCGTTTTTGGCTCCACTAGCTTCGACAATGAGCAGTTCTTC CSVFGSTSFDNEQFF
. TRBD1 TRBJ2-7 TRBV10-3 TGTGCCACACTAGGACAGGGGGTTTCTTGGGAGCAGTACTTC CATLGQGVSWEQYF
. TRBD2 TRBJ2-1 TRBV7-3 TGTGCCAGCAGCCGGAGTGGGGGACTAGATTACAATGAGCAGTTCTTC CASSRSGGLDYNEQFF
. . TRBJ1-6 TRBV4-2 TGTGCCAGCAGCCAAGTTGGAGGATTGGAGGAGTCACCCCTCCACTTT CASSQVGGLEESPLHF
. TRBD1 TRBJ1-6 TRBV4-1 TGCGCCAGCAGCCAAGCAGGGGGCGTTTCACCCCTCCACTTT CASSQAGGVSPLHF
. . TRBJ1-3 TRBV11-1 TGTGCCAGCAGCTTAGTCGGGGACACCAACACCATATATTTT CASSLVGDTNTIYF
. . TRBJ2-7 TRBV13 TGTGCCAGCAGCTTCGCGATGGCGGGGGAGCAGTACTTC CASSFAMAGEQYF
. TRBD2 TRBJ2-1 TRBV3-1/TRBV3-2 TGTGCCAGCAGCCAAATACTAGCGGGATTCAATGAGCAGTTCTTC CASSQILAGFNEQFF
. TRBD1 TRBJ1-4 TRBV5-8 TGTGCCAGCAGCCCAGGGACAGGGAAGAAAGAAAAACTGTTTTTT CASSPGTGKKEKLFF
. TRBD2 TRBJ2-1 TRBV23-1 TGCGCCAGCGGAGTCTGGACTAGCGGGAGAGGGAATGAGCAGTTCTTC CASGVWTSGRGNEQFF
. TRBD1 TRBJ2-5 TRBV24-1 TGTGCCACCAGTGACGGGACAGGTCCTGGGGAGACCCAGTACTTC CATSDGTGPGETQYF
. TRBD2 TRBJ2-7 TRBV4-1 TGCGCCAGCAGCCTTGGGGTAGCGGGAGTCTACGAGCAGTACTTC CASSLGVAGVYEQYF
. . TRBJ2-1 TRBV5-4 TGTGCCAGCAGCATCCCTAGCGACTCCTACAATGAGCAGTTCTTC CASSIPSDSYNEQFF
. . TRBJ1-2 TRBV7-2 TGTGCCAGCAGCTTAGCGCGAGAAACTAACTATGGCTACACCTTC CASSLARETNYGYTF
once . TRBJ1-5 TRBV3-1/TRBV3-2 TGTGCCAGCAGCCAAGGGCACATTCTTAGCAATCAGCCCCAGCATTTT CASSQGHILSNQPQHF
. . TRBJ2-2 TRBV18 TGTGCCAGCTCACGGACAGTCCCCGGGGAGCTGTTTTTT CASSRTVPGELFF
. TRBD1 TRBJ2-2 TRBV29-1 TGCAGCGTCGGGACAGGGCTGAACACCGGGGAGCTGTTTTTT CSVGTGLNTGELFF
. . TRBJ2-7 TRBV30 TGTGCCTGGAGTCCAACGCGTCCTTTTTCCGAGCAGTACTTC CAWSPTRPFSEQYF
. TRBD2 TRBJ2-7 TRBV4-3 TGCGCCAGCAGCCAAACTAGCGTCAGCTCCTACGAGCAGTACTTC CASSQTSVSSYEQYF